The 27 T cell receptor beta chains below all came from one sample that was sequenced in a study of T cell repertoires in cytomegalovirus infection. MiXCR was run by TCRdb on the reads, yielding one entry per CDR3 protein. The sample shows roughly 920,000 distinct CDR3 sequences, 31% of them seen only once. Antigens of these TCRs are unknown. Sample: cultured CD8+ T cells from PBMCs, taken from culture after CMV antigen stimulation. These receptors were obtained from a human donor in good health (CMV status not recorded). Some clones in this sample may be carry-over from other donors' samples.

The CDR3 spells CASSTWDRGNLYQETQYF. The CDR3 bases are TGTGCCAGCAGTACTTGGGACAGGGGGAACCTGTACCAAGAGACCCAGTACTTC. The chain carries TRBV27 and TRBJ2-5; 11 nucleotides match TRBD1. V was pared by 5 bases and J by 0 bases, with 11 bases of the junction left unmatched. Germline V gives CDR1 MNHEY, CDR2 SMNVEV (reference sequence). This CDR3 has 18 residues.

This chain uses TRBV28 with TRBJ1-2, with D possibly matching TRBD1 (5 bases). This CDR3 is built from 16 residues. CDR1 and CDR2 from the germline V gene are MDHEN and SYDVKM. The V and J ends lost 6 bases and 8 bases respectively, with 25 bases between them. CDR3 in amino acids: CASSATLIRGVGGYTF. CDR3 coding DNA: TGTGCCAGCAGCGCCACCTTAATCCGAGGGGTAGGAGGCTACACCTTC.

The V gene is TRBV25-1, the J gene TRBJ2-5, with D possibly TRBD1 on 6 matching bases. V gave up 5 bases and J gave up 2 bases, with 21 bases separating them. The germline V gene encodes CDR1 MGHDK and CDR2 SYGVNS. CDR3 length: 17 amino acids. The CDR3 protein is CASSTPRDKTRQETQYF. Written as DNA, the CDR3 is TGTGCCAGCAGTACCCCACGGGACAAGACAAGGCAAGAGACCCAGTACTTC.

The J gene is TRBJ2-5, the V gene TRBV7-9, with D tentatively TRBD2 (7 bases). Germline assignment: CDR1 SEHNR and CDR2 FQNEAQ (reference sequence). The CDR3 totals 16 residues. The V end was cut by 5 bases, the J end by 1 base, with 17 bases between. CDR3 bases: TGTGCCAGCAGCAAGGGGGGAGGGGCCCGCCAAGAGACCCAGTACTTC. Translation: CASSKGGGARQETQYF.

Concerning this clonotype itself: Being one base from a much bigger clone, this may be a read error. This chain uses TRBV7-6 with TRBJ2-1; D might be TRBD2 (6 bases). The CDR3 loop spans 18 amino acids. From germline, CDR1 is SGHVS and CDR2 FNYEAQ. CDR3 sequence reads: CSSSFDAYMTGDYNEQFF. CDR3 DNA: TGTTCCAGCAGCTTTGATGCCTATATGACGGGGGACTACAATGAGCAGTTCTTC.

CDR3 sequence (DNA): TGCAGTGCCCAGGCGGGGGCCTACGAGCAGTACGTC. It translates to CSAQAGAYEQYV. The genes are TRBV20-1 and TRBJ2-7; 7 bases align to TRBD2. There are 12 residues in the CDR3. Germline-derived CDR1 and CDR2 are DFQATT and SNEGSKA (reference sequence). J was trimmed by 2 bases and V by 6 bases; bases with no gene match: 4.

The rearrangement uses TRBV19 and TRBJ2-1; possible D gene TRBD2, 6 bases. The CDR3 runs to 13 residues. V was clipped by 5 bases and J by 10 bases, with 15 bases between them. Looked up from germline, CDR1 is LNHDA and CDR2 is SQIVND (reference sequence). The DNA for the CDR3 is TGTGCCAGTAGTCCCGGGGCAGGAGGGGAGCAGTTCTTC. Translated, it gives CASSPGAGGEQFF.

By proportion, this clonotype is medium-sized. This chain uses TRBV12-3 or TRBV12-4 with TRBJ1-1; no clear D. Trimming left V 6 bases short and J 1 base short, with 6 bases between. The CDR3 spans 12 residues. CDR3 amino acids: CASSLGNTEAFF. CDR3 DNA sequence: TGTGCCAGCAGCTTGGGGAACACTGAAGCTTTCTTT.

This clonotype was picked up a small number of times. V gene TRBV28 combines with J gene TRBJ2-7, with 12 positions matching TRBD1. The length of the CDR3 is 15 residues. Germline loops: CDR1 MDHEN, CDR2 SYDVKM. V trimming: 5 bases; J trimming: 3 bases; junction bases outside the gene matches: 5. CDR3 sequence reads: CASSGTGGPNYEQYV. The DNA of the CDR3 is TGTGCCAGCAGTGGGACAGGGGGCCCAAACTACGAGCAGTACGTC.

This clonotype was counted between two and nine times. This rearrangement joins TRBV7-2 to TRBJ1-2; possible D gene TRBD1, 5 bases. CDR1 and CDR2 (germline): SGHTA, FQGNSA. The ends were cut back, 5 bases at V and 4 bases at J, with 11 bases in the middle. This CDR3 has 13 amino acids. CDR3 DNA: TGTGCCAGCAGCCAGGACGGGACCTATGGCTACACCTTC. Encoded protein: CASSQDGTYGYTF.

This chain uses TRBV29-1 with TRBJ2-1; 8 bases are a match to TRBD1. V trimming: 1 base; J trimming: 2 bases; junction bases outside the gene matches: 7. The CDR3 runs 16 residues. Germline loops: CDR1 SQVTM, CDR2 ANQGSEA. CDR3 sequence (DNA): TGCAGCGTTGAAGGGTCAGGACAGGGTACCTACAATGAGCAGTTCTTC. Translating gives CSVEGSGQGTYNEQFF.

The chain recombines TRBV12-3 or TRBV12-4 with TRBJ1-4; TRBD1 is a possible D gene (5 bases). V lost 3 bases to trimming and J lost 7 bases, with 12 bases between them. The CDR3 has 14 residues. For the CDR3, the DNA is TGTGCCAGCAGTTTGGAGGGGATTCTTGAAAAACTGTTTTTT. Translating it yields CASSLEGILEKLFF.

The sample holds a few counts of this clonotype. The CDR3 here is CASSLNRGHTDTQYF. The CDR3 DNA reads as TGTGCCAGCAGCCTGAACAGAGGTCACACAGATACGCAGTATTTT. The chain joins TRBV5-4 to TRBJ2-3, with unresolved D. This CDR3 has 15 residues. CDR1 SGHNT and CDR2 YYREEE come from the germline V gene (reference sequence). V was trimmed by 4 bases and J by 2 bases, leaving 14 bases between them. Drawing the rest from reference TRBV5-4 and TRBJ2-3, the complete variable domain is ETGVTQSPTHLIKTRGQQVTLRCSSQSGHNTVSWYQQALGQGPQFIFQYYREEENGRGNFPPRFSGLQFPNYSSELNVNALELDDSALYLCASSLNRGHTDTQYFGPGTRLTVL.

The CDR3 sequence: CASTLGQVIQYF. In nucleotides, the CDR3 is TGTGCCAGCACCCTGGGACAGGTGATCCAGTACTTC. The rearrangement uses TRBV7-6 and TRBJ2-5; 8 nucleotides agree with TRBD1. J lost 10 bases, V lost 7 bases, and 8 bases had no gene match. CDR3 length equals 12 residues. Germline-derived CDR1 and CDR2 are SGHVS and FNYEAQ.

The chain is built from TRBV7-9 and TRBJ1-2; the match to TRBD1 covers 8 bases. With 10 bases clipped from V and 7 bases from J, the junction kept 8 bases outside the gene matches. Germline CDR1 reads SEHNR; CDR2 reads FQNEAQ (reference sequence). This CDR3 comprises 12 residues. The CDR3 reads CANGDRGVGYTF. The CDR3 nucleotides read TGTGCCAACGGAGACAGGGGAGTTGGCTACACCTTC.

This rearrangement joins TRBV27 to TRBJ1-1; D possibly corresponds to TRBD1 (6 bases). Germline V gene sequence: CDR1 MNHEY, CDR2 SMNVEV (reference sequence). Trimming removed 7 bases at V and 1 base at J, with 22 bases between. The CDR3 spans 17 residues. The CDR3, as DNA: TGTGCCAGCACTTACTCTTGGGGGGGGGCCCCGAACACTGAAGCTTTCTTT. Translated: CASTYSWGGAPNTEAFF.

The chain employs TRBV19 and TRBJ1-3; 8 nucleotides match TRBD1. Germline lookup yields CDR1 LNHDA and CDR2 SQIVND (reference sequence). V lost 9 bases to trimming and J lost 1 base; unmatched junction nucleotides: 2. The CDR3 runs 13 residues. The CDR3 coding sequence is TGTGCCAGCGACAGGGGATCTGGAAACACCATATATTTT. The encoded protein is CASDRGSGNTIYF.

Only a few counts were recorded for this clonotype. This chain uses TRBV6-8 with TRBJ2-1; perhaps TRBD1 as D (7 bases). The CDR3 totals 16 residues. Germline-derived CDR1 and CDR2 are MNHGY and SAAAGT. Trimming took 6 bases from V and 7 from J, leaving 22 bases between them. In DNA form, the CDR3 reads TGTGCCAGCAGCCGAACGGGGACAGTAGGGAGGAATGAGCAGTTCTTC. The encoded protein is CASSRTGTVGRNEQFF.

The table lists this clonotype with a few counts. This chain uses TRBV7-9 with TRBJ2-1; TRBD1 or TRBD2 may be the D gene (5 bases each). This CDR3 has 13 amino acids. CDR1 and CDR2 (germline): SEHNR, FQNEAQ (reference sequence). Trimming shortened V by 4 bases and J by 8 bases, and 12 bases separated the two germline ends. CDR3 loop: CASSSDWGDEQFF. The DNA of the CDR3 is TGTGCCAGCAGCTCGGACTGGGGCGATGAGCAGTTCTTC.

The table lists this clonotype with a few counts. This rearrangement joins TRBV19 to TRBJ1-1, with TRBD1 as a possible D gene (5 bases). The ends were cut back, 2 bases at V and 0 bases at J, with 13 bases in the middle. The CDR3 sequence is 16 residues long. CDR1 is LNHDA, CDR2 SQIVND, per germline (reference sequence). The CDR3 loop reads CASSIIETDLNTEAFF. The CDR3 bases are TGTGCCAGTAGTATAATTGAGACAGACTTGAACACTGAAGCTTTCTTT.

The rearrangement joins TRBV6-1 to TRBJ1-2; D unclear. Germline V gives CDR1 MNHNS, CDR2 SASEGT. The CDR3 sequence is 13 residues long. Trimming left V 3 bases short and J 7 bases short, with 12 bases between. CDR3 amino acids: CASSDGGFIGYTF. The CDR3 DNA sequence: TGTGCCAGCAGTGATGGCGGGTTTATTGGCTACACCTTC.

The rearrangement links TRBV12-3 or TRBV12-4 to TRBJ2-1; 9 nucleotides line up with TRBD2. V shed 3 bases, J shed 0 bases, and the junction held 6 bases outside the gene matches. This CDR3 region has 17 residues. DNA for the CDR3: TGTGCCAGCAGTTTTCATCTAGCGGGGTACTCCTACAATGAGCAGTTCTTC. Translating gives CASSFHLAGYSYNEQFF.

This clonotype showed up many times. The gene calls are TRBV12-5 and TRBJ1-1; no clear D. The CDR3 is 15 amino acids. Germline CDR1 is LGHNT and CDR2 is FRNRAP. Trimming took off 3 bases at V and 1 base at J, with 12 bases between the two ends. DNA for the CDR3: TGTGCTAGTGGTTTCACCGTGTCGAAGAACACTGAAGCTTTCTTT. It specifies CASGFTVSKNTEAFF.

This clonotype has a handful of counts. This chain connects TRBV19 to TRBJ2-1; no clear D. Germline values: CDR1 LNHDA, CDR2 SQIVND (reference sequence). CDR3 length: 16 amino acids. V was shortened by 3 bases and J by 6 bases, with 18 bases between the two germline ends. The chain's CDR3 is CASSIVYRAQINEQFF. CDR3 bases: TGTGCCAGTAGTATTGTCTACAGAGCCCAAATCAATGAGCAGTTCTTC.

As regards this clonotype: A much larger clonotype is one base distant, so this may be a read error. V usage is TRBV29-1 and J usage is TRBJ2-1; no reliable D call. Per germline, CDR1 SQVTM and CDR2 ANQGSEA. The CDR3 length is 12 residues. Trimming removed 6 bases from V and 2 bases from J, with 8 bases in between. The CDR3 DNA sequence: TGCAGCGTCGGCAACACCTACAATGAGCAGTTCTTC. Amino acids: CSVGNTYNEQFF.

CDR3 protein: CASSQDVGTPRGAFF. DNA for the CDR3: TGCGCCAGCAGCCAAGATGTGGGGACACCTCGAGGGGCTTTCTTT. V and J are TRBV4-1 and TRBJ1-1, with D maybe TRBD1 (6 bases). The V gene lost 0 bases and the J gene lost 11 bases, with 19 bases spanning the gap. This CDR3 contains 15 residues. Germline V gene data show CDR1 as MGHRA and CDR2 as YSYEKL.

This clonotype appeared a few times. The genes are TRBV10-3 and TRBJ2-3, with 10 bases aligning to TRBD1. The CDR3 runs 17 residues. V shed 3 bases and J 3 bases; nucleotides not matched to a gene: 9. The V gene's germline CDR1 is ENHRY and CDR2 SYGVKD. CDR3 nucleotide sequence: TGTGCCATCAGTGAACGACAGGGGGCATTAAGGACAGATACGCAGTATTTT. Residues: CAISERQGALRTDTQYF.